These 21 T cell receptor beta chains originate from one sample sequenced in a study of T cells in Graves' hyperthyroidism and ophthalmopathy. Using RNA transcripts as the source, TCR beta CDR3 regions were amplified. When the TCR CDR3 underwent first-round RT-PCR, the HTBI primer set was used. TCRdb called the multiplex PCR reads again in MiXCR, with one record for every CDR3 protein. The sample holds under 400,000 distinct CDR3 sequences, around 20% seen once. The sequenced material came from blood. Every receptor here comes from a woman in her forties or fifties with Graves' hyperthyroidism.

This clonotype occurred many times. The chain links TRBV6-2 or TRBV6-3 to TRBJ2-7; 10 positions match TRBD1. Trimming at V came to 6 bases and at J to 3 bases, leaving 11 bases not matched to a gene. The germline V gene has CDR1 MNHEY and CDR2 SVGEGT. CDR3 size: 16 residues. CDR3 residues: CASSTDSRTGGYEQYF. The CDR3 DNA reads TGTGCCAGCAGCACGGACTCCAGGACAGGGGGCTACGAGCAGTACTTC.

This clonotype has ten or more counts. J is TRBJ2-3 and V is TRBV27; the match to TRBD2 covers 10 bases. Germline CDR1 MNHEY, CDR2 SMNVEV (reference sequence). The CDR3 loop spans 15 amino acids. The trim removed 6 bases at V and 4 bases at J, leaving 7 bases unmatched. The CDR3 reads CASRSASGGADTQYF. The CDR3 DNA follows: TGTGCCAGCAGGTCGGCTAGCGGGGGTGCAGATACGCAGTATTTT.

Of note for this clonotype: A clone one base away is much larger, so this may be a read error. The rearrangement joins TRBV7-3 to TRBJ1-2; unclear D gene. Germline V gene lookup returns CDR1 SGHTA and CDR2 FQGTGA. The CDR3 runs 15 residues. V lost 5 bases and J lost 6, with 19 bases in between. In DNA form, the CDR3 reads TGTGCCAGCAGCCCTGACTGCCTCTCCCTTCATGGCTACACCTTC. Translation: CASSPDCLSLHGYTF.

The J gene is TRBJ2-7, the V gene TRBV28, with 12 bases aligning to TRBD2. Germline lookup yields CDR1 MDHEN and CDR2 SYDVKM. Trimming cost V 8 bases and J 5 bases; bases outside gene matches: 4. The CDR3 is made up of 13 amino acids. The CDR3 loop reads CASRLAGEHEQYF. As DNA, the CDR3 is TGTGCCAGCCGACTAGCGGGAGAACACGAGCAGTACTTC.

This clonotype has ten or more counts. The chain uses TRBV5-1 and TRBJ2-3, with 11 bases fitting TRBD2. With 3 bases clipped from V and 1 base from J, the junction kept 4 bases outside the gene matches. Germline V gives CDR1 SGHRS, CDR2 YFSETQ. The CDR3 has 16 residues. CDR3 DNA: TGCGCCAGCAGCTGGGAGACTAGCGGGGGCACAGATACGCAGTATTTT. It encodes CASSWETSGGTDTQYF.

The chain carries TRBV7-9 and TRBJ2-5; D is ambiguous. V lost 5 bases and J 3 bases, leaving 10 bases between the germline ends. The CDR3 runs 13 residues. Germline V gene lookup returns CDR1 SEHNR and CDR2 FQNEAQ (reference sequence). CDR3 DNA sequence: TGTGCCAGCAGCGGCCCTGGAGAAGAGACCCAGTACTTC. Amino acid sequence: CASSGPGEETQYF.

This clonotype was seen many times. This CDR3 reads CASSLFGMTEGTEQFF. The CDR3 DNA reads TGCGCCAGCAGCTTGTTCGGTATGACGGAGGGTACTGAGCAGTTCTTC. The chain uses TRBV5-1 and TRBJ2-1, with D possibly being TRBD2 (6 bases). CDR3 length: 16 residues. V was trimmed by 1 base and J by 9 bases, leaving 20 bases between them. Germline V gives CDR1 SGHRS, CDR2 YFSETQ.

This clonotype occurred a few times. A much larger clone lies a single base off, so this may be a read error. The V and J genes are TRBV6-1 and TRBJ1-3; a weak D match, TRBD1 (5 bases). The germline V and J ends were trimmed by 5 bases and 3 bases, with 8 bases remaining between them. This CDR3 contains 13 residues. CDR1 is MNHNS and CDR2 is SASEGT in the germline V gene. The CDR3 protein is CASSTGVGNTIYF. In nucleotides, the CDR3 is TGTGCCAGCAGTACGGGGGTTGGAAACACCATATATTTT.

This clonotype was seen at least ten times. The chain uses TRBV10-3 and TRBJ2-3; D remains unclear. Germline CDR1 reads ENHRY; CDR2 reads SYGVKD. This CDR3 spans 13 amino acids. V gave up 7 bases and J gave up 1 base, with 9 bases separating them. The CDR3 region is CAIKIDGTDTQYF. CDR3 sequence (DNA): TGTGCCATCAAGATTGACGGCACAGATACGCAGTATTTT.

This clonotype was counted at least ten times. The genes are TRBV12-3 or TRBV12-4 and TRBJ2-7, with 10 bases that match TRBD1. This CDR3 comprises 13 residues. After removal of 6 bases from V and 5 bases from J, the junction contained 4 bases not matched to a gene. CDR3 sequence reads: CASRATGGHEQYF. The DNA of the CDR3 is TGTGCCAGCAGGGCGACAGGGGGCCACGAGCAGTACTTC.

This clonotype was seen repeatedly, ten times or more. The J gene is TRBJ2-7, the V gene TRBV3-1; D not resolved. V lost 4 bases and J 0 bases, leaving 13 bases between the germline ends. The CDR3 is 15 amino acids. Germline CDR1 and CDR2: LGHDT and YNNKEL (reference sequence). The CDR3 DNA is TGTGCCAGCAGCCCTTCTAGGTGGAGCTCCTACGAGCAGTACTTC. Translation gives CASSPSRWSSYEQYF.

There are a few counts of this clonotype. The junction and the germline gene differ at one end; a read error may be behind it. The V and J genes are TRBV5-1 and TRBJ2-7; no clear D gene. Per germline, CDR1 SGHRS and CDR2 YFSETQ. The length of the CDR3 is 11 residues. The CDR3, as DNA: TGCGCCGGCAGCTTGGTCGGAGAGCAGTACTTC. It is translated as CAGSLVGEQYF.

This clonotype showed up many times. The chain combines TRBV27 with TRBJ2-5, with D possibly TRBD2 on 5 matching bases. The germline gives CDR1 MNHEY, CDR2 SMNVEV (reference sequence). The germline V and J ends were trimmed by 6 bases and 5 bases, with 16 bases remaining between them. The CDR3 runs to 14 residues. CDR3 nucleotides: TGTGCCAGCAGCCTATACCGGGATAGCGAGACCCAGTACTTC. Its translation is CASSLYRDSETQYF.

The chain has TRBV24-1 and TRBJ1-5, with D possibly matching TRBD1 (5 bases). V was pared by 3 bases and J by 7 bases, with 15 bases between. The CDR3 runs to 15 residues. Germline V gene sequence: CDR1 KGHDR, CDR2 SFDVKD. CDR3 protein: CATSDGAGFRQPQHF. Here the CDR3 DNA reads TGTGCCACCAGTGATGGGGCGGGGTTTCGCCAGCCCCAGCATTTT.

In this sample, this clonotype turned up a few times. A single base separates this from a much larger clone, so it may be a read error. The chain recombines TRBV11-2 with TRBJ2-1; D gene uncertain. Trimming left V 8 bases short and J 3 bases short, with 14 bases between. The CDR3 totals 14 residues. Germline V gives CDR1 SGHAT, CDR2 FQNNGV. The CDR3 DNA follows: TGTGCCAGCGGCCCCCTAAGGGACTACAATGAGCAGTTCTTC. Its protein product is CASGPLRDYNEQFF. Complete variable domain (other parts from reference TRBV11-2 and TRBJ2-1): EAGVAQSPRYKIIEKRQSVAFWCNPISGHATLYWYQQILGQGPKLLIQFQNNGVVDDSQLPKDRFSAERLKGVDSTLKIQPAKLEDSAVYLCASGPLRDYNEQFFGPGTRLTVL.

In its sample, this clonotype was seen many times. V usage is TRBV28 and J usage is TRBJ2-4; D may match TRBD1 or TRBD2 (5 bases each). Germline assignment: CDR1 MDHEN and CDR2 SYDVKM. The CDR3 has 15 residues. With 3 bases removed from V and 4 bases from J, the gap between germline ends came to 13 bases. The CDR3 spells CASSFSGTAKNIQYF. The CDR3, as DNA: TGTGCCAGCAGTTTCTCCGGGACGGCTAAAAACATTCAGTACTTC.

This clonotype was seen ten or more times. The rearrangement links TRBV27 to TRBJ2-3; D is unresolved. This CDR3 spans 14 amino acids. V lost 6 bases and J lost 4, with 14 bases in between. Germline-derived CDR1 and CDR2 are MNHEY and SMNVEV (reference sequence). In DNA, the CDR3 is TGTGCCAGCAGCACCGCCCGGCATGCAGATACGCAGTATTTT. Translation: CASSTARHADTQYF.

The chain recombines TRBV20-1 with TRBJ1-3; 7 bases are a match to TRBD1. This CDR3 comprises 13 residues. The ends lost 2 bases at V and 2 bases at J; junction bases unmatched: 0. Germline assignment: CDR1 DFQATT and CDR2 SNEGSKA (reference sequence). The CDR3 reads CSARQGAGNTIYF. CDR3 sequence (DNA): TGCAGTGCTAGACAGGGGGCTGGAAACACCATATATTTT.

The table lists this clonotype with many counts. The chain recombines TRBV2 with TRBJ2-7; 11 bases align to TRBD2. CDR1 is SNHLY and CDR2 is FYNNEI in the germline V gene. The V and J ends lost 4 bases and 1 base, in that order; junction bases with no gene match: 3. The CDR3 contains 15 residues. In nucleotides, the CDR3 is TGTGCCAGCAGTGTACTAGCGGGGGATTCCTACGAGCAGTACTTC. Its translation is CASSVLAGDSYEQYF.

CDR3 DNA sequence: TGTGCCAGCAGTGAGTGGAATTGGTCTAGCGGGAGTACGAATACGCAGTATTTT. It encodes CASSEWNWSSGSTNTQYF. J is TRBJ2-3 and V is TRBV6-4; 10 nucleotides match TRBD2. The trim removed 3 bases at V and 7 bases at J, leaving 16 bases unmatched. The length of the CDR3 is 18 residues. Germline lookup yields CDR1 MRHNA and CDR2 SNTAGT.

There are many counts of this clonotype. CDR3 region: CANQAGGTDTQYF. CDR3 nucleotide sequence: TGTGCCAATCAGGCAGGGGGGACAGATACGCAGTATTTT. The chain has TRBV27 and TRBJ2-3, with D possibly matching TRBD1 (7 bases). The CDR3 totals 13 residues. V lost 10 bases to trimming and J lost 3 bases, with 14 bases between them. Germline V lookup: CDR1 MNHEY, CDR2 SMNVEV (reference sequence).